What follows describes a single TCR beta chain. What it recognizes is unknown. The data stem from a study of T cell responses to AZD1222 COVID-19 vaccine. Findings and limits, study-wide: Repertoires were obtained solely post-peak T cell response.

After removal of 2 bases from V and 0 bases from J, the junction contained 3 bases not matched to a gene. The CDR3 spans 16 residues. Germline V gene sequence: CDR1 MDHEN, CDR2 SYDVKM. The method was immunoSEQ multiplex PCR; TCRdb's version includes in-frame clones alone and lacks a portion of them. Of under 150,000 clones in the sample, over 85% were seen once. The study pooled second doses at about 4 or about 12 weeks. This receptor was identified in an adult who received the AZD1222 COVID-19 vaccine. The chain carries TRBV28 and TRBJ1-5; TRBD1 aligns across 8 bases. The material was peripheral blood, obtained 28 days after the second AZD1222 dose. CDR3 protein: CASSLPTGASNQPQHF. The CDR3, as DNA: TGTGCCAGCAGTTTACCGACAGGGGCTAGCAATCAGCCCCAGCATTTT.